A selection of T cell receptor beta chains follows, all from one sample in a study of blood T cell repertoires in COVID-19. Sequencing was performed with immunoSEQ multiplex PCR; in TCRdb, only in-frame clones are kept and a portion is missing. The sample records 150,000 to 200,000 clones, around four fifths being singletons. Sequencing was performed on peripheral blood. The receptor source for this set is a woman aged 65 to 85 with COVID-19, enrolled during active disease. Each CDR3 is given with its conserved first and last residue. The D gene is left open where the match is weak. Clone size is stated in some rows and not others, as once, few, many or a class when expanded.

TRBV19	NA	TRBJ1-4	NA	TGTGCCAGTAGCCATCGGGGAAAACTGTTTTTT	CASSHRGKLFF
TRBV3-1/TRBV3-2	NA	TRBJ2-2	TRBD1	TGTGCCAGCCGGGACAGCATGCACCAGGAGCTGTTTTTT	CASRDSMHQELFF
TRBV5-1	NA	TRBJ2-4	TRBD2	TGCGCCAGCAGCTTGGCCGGGGGGTCGGAAAACATTCAGTACTTC	CASSLAGGSENIQYF
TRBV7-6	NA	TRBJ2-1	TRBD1	TGTGCCAGCAGCTTAGGTCACGGGACAGGGGGCTACAATGAGCAGTTCTTC	CASSLGHGTGGYNEQFF
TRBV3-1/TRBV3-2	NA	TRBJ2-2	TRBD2	TGTGCCAGCAGCCAAGTTCTAAGCGGGGGGCTTAACACCGGGGAGCTGTTTTTT	CASSQVLSGGLNTGELFF
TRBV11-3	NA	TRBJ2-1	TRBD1	TGTGCCAGCAGCTTAGATTGGCGTCTGGGACAGGGGTACAATGAGCAGTTCTTC	CASSLDWRLGQGYNEQFF
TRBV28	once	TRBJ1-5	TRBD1	TGTGCCAGCAGTTTCTCTGTGGGCAGGGGGAATCAGCCCCAGCATTTT	CASSFSVGRGNQPQHF
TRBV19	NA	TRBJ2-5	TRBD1	TGTGCCAGTAGTATAGGACAGGGGGCGGGCCAAGAGACCCAGTACTTC	CASSIGQGAGQETQYF
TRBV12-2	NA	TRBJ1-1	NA	TGTGCAAGTCGCTTAGGAGAAGGGGTTGTGACGGCGAACACTGAAGCTTTCTTT	CASRLGEGVVTANTEAFF
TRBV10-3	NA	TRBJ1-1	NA	TGTGCCATCAGTGAAGTGAAACAGCTAGAAGCTTTCTTT	CAISEVKQLEAFF
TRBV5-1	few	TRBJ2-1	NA	TGCGCCAGCAGCTTGGGAGGGGGATGGATGGATGAGCAGTTCTTC	CASSLGGGWMDEQFF
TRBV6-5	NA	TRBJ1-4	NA	TGTGCCAGCAGCAGGGTTCCTAATGAAAAACTGTTTTTT	CASSRVPNEKLFF
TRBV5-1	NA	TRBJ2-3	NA	TGCGCCAGCAGTAGAGCAGATACGCAGTATTTT	CASSRADTQYF
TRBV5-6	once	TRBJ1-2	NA	TGTGCCAGCAGCTTGGGGCAGGGATCTGGCTACACCTTC	CASSLGQGSGYTF
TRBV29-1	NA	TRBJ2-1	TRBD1	TGCAGCGTTGAAGACAGGGGGCGCGGGAATGAGCAGTTCTTC	CSVEDRGRGNEQFF
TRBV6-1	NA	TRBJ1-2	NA	TGTGCCAGCAGTTATCAGTATGGCTACACCTTC	CASSYQYGYTF
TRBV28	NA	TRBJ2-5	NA	TGTGCCAGCAGCTCCGGGACTTCCAATATAGGGGAGACCCAGTACTTC	CASSSGTSNIGETQYF
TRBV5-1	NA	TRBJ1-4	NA	TGCGCCAGCAGCCTCGGGACTTCTAATGAAAAACTGTTTTTT	CASSLGTSNEKLFF
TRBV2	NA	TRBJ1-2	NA	TGTGCCAGCGAATACAGTGGCAATGGCTACACCTTC	CASEYSGNGYTF